This TCR beta chain originates from a study of response to subunit inactivated influenza vaccine. One entry per CDR3 protein, called by TCRdb with MiXCR from the RT-PCR reads. The table lists about 310,000 distinct CDR3 sequences, about a fifth of them singletons. Germline lookup yields CDR1 LGHDT and CDR2 YNNKEL (reference sequence). With 5 bases removed from V and 6 bases from J, the gap between germline ends came to 10 bases. The CDR3 runs to 13 residues. The genes are TRBV3-1 and TRBJ2-2, with D tentatively TRBD2 (6 bases). The sample here was PBMCs from blood, taken less than 22 months after vaccination. This TCR derives from a man between 45 and 75 years old who received an inactivated influenza vaccine. The CDR3 region has the DNA TGTGCCAGCAGCTACGGGGGTTCCGGGGAGCTGTTTTTT. Encoded protein: CASSYGGSGELFF.